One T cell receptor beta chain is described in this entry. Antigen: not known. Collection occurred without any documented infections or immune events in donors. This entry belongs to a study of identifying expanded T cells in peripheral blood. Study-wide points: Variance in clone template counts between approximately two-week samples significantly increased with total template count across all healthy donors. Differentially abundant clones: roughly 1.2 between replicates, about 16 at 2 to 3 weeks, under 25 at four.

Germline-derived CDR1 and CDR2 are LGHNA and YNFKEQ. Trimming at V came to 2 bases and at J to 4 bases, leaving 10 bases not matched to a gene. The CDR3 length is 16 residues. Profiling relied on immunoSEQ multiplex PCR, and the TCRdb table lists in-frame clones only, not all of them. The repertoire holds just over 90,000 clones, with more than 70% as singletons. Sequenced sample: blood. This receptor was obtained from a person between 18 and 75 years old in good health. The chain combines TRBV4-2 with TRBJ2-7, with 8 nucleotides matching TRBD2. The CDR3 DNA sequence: TGTGCCAGCAGCCAACAACAAGCGGGAGAAGGGTACGAGCAGTACTTC. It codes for CASSQQQAGEGYEQYF.